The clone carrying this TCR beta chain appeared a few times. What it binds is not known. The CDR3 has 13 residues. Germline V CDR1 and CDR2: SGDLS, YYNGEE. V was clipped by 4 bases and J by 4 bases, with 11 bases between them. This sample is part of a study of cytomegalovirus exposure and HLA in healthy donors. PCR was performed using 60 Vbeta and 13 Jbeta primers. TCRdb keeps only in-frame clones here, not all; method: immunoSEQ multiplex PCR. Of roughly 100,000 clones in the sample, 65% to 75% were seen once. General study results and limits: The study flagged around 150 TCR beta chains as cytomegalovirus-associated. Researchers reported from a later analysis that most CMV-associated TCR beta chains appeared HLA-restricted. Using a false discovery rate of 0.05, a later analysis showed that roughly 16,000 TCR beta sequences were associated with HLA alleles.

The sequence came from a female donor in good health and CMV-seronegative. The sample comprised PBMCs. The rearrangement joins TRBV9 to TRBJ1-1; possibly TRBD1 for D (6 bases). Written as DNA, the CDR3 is TGTGCCAGCAGCTCAGGGGTAGGCACTGAAGCTTTCTTT. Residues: CASSSGVGTEAFF. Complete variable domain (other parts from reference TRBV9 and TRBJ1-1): DSGVTQTPKHLITATGQRVTLRCSPRSGDLSVYWYQQSLDQGLQFLIQYYNGEERAKGNILERFSAQQFPDLHSELNLSSLELGDSALYFCASSSGVGTEAFFGQGTRLTVV.